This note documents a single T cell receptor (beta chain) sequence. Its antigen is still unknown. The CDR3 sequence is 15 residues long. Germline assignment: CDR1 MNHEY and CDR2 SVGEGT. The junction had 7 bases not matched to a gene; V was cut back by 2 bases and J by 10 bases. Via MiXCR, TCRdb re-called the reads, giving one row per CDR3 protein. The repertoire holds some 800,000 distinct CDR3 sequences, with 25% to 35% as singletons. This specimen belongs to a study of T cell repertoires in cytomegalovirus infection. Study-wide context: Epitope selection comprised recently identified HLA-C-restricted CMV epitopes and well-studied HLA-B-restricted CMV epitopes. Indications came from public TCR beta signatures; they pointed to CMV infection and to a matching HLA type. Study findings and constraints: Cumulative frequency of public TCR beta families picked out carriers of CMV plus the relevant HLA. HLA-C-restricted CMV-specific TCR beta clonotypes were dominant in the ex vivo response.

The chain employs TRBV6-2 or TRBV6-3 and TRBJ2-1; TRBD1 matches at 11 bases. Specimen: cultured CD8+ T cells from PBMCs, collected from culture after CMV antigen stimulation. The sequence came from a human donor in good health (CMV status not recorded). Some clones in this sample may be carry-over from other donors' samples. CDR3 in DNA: TGTGCCAGCAGTTACCCGGGACAGGGGGTTGACGAGCAGTTCTTC. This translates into CASSYPGQGVDEQFF.